Reported below is one TCR beta chain. Antigen unknown. The sample originates from a study of shared clonotypes between healthy human individuals. General study results and limits: Generally, naive subsets (rather than memory subsets) showed larger estimated richness.

Libraries were prepared by immunoSEQ multiplex PCR; TCRdb keeps only in-frame clonotypes and omits some of them. The sample shows about 610,000 clones, approximately 97% of them seen only once. Everyone who donated was a Caucasian adult who lived in Nashville, Tennessee. The TCR comes from a woman in her thirties in good health. Sequenced material: naive CD4+ T cells sorted from blood. The subset denotes: CD45RA+ positively selected.

The CDR3 reads CASSLVVSTDTQYF. The CDR3 bases are TGTGCCAGCAGCTTAGTGGTATCCACAGATACGCAGTATTTT. This chain joins TRBV7-2 and TRBJ2-3; D unclear. From germline, CDR1 is SGHTA and CDR2 FQGNSA. The length of the CDR3 is 14 residues. V gave up 1 base and J gave up 2 bases, with 7 bases separating them. Together with reference TRBV7-2 and TRBJ2-3, the CDR3 gives the full variable domain: GAGVSQSPSNKVTEKGKDVELRCDPISGHTALYWYRQSLGQGLEFLIYFQGNSAPDKSGLPSDRFSAERTGGSVSTLTIQRTQQEDSAVYLCASSLVVSTDTQYFGPGTRLTVL.